The source of this T cell receptor (beta chain) is a study of T cells in Graves' hyperthyroidism and ophthalmopathy. Amplified TCR beta CDR3 regions derived from RNA transcripts. First-round RT-PCR with HTBI primers amplified the TCR CDR3 region. In TCRdb, the multiplex PCR reads were re-called with MiXCR into one record per CDR3 protein. The data show about 540,000 distinct CDR3 sequences, with 35% to 55% seen just once and roughly 8.2% held by the top ten. Deletions cut 5 bases from V and 0 bases from J, with 16 bases between. CDR1 and CDR2 (germline): MGHRA, YSYEKL. This CDR3 region has 16 residues. Every diagnosis used clinical symptoms, serum thyroxine and TRAb, thyroid ultrasound and orbital computed tomography. With respect to this clonotype: Its antigen remains unknown.

Study-wide points: Also found in blood were most expanded thyroid clonotypes above 0.001.

This receptor was taken from a woman younger than 35 with Graves' hyperthyroidism. The V gene is TRBV4-1, the J gene TRBJ2-5; weak D call: TRBD1 (5 bases). The sample consisted of peripheral blood or thyroid tissue (not recorded which). The CDR3 DNA follows: TGCGCCAGCAGCTCAGATGGACACTCGTACCAAGAGACCCAGTACTTC. It is translated as CASSSDGHSYQETQYF.